The 30 T cell receptor beta chains in this list originate from one sample, sequenced in a study of breast tumors, draining lymph nodes, adjacent tissues. TCRdb redid the calling of the multiplex PCR reads with MiXCR, one entry per CDR3 protein. The data contain roughly 120,000 distinct CDR3 sequences, around 20% of them seen just once; the ten biggest clones take up over 3%. The lymph nodes were axillary draining lymph nodes from breast cancer patients. Sequencing used axillary lymph node tissue. The receptors originated from a female donor with breast cancer. Some clones in this sample may be carry-over from other donors' samples.

The chain uses TRBV18 and TRBJ2-3; D remains unclear. Trimming pared 2 bases from V and 2 bases from J, leaving 11 bases between. Looked up from germline, CDR1 is KGHSH and CDR2 is LQKENI. The CDR3 is 15 residues long. CDR3 nucleotide sequence: TGTGCCAGCTCACCAGAGGAGTTGACCACAGATACGCAGTATTTT. Translation: CASSPEELTTDTQYF.

This clonotype was picked up many times. The V gene is TRBV28, the J gene TRBJ2-2; 10 nucleotides agree with TRBD2. Germline CDR1 reads MDHEN; CDR2 reads SYDVKM. There are 15 residues in the CDR3. V dropped 5 bases and J dropped 6; count of bases not matched to a gene: 6. The CDR3 here is CASSPPSGSAGELFF. The CDR3 region has the DNA TGTGCCAGCAGTCCTCCTAGCGGGAGTGCCGGGGAGCTGTTTTTT. Based on the CDR3 plus reference TRBV28 and TRBJ2-2, the full variable domain is DVKVTQSSRYLVKRTGEKVFLECVQDMDHENMFWYRQDPGLGLRLIYFSYDVKMKEKGDIPEGYSVSREKKERFSLILESASTNQTSMYLCASSPPSGSAGELFFGEGSRLTVL.

This clonotype was recorded at least ten times. The CDR3 sequence is CASSQRTSGGAGNEQFF. The CDR3 DNA sequence: TGCGCCAGCAGCCAACGGACTAGCGGGGGGGCCGGGAATGAGCAGTTCTTC. The gene calls are TRBV5-1 and TRBJ2-1; 15 bases agree with TRBD2. CDR1 and CDR2 from the germline V gene are SGHRS and YFSETQ. This CDR3 contains 17 residues. V shed 4 bases and J 7 bases; nucleotides not matched to a gene: 9.

Regarding this clonotype: Possible read error: a much larger clone is one base away. Without the conserved terminal phenylalanine or tryptophan, this CDR3 likely stems from a read error. The CDR3 nucleotides read TGCGCCAGCAGCCCGGGACAGGGGGATAAGTATGGCTACACCCTC. Translating gives CASSPGQGDKYGYTL. This sequence joins TRBV5-1 and TRBJ1-2, with TRBD1 matching 11 bases. The CDR3 is 15 residues long. The germline gives CDR1 SGHRS, CDR2 YFSETQ. V lost 4 bases to trimming and J lost 5 bases; unmatched junction nucleotides: 7.

Here the CDR3 DNA reads TGTGCCAGCAGTGATGCGCGGTACAATGAGCAGTTCTTC. As protein: CASSDARYNEQFF. The chain carries TRBV6-1 and TRBJ2-1; D ambiguous. V was clipped by 3 bases and J by 4 bases, with 7 bases between them. The CDR3 consists of 13 residues. Germline-derived CDR1 and CDR2 are MNHNS and SASEGT.

The chain uses TRBV5-1 and TRBJ2-2; 12 bases agree with TRBD2. This CDR3 contains 18 residues. Germline V lookup: CDR1 SGHRS, CDR2 YFSETQ. The junction had 7 bases not matched to a gene; V was cut back by 4 bases and J by 0 bases. The CDR3 loop is CASSRGTSGRSNTGELFF. The CDR3 DNA follows: TGCGCCAGCAGCCGCGGGACTAGCGGGCGTTCGAACACCGGGGAGCTGTTTTTT.

Ten or more counts support this clonotype. The V and J genes are TRBV20-1 and TRBJ2-5, with D maybe TRBD2 (6 bases). Per the germline V gene, CDR1 is DFQATT and CDR2 is SNEGSKA (reference sequence). V was cut by 5 bases and J by 9 bases, with 19 bases left in between. This CDR3 comprises 13 residues. The CDR3 DNA sequence: TGCAGTGCTCTTTGGGACTCCTCTTGGGCCCAGTACTTC. Protein: CSALWDSSWAQYF.

This clonotype was counted at least ten times. The V call is TRBV25-1, the J call TRBJ1-3; no reliable D call. CDR3 length equals 14 residues. V shed 3 bases and J shed 0 bases, with 6 bases lying between them. CDR1 and CDR2 (germline): MGHDK, SYGVNS. CDR3 in DNA: TGTGCCAGCAGTGACGGGAACTCTGGAAACACCATATATTTT. This sequence encodes CASSDGNSGNTIYF.

This clonotype has at least ten counts. This chain links TRBV7-8 with TRBJ2-1, with D possibly TRBD1 on 6 matching bases. Germline-derived CDR1 and CDR2 are SGHVS and FQNEAQ. This CDR3 region has 14 residues. V lost 5 bases and J 3 bases, leaving 11 bases between the germline ends. This CDR3 is CASSPGQIYNEQFF. The CDR3 DNA reads TGTGCCAGCAGCCCTGGACAGATCTACAATGAGCAGTTCTTC.

This clonotype occurred many times. The gene calls are TRBV2 and TRBJ1-3, with 7 bases fitting TRBD1. The CDR3 has 16 amino acids. The V segment lost 6 bases and the J segment 0 bases; nucleotides outside the gene matches: 8. The germline V gene encodes CDR1 SNHLY and CDR2 FYNNEI. CDR3 residues: CASSGRTGNSGNTIYF. The CDR3 DNA reads TGTGCCAGCAGCGGCCGGACAGGCAACTCTGGAAACACCATATATTTT.

The sample holds many counts of this clonotype. The chain links TRBV7-2 to TRBJ2-1, with 11 nucleotides matching TRBD2. The CDR3 has 19 residues. Germline values: CDR1 SGHTA, CDR2 FQGNSA. V trimming: 5 bases; J trimming: 0 bases; junction bases outside the gene matches: 12. In DNA form, the CDR3 reads TGTGCCAGCAGCCCACGGAGGTGGACTAGCGGGTCCTCCTACAATGAGCAGTTCTTC. It translates to CASSPRRWTSGSSYNEQFF.

This clonotype has ten or more counts. The chain combines TRBV12-3 or TRBV12-4 with TRBJ1-2; 9 nucleotides line up with TRBD1. This CDR3 region has 15 residues. V dropped 6 bases and J dropped 8; count of bases not matched to a gene: 13. DNA for the CDR3: TGTGCCAGCAGCCCCGGGACAGGGTTTAATGTAGGCTACACCTTC. It specifies CASSPGTGFNVGYTF.

This clonotype was observed many times. The V call is TRBV15, the J call TRBJ1-5; a possible D gene is TRBD1 (5 bases). The CDR3 is made up of 14 amino acids. V lost 0 bases to trimming and J lost 4 bases, with 7 bases between them. Germline-derived CDR1 and CDR2 are LNHNV and YYDKDF (reference sequence). Here the CDR3 reads CATSRDSGNQPQHF. CDR3 sequence (DNA): TGTGCCACCAGCAGAGATTCAGGGAATCAGCCCCAGCATTTT.

The chain is built from TRBV28 and TRBJ2-3; D may correspond to TRBD1 or TRBD2 (5 bases each). Germline V lookup: CDR1 MDHEN, CDR2 SYDVKM. This CDR3 region has 17 residues. Trimming removed 4 bases from V and 3 bases from J, with 20 bases in between. The CDR3, as DNA: TGTGCCAGCAGTTCCTTAGGGGTCAGGGACCGTACAGATACGCAGTATTTT. Protein: CASSSLGVRDRTDTQYF.

Many counts were recorded for this clonotype. The chain uses TRBV2 and TRBJ2-3; TRBD2 is a possible D gene (7 bases). The CDR3 consists of 13 residues. The germline V and J ends were trimmed by 8 bases and 4 bases, with 13 bases remaining between them. Germline V gene lookup returns CDR1 SNHLY and CDR2 FYNNEI. CDR3 in amino acids: CASVGGPADTQYF. The CDR3 bases are TGTGCCAGCGTGGGGGGGCCTGCAGATACGCAGTATTTT.

This clonotype turned up a few times. The chain couples TRBV3-1 to TRBJ2-3, with 7 nucleotides matching TRBD1. CDR3 length: 15 amino acids. Germline values: CDR1 LGHDT, CDR2 YNNKEL (reference sequence). The V segment lost 3 bases and the J segment 6 bases; nucleotides outside the gene matches: 9. For the CDR3, the DNA is TGTGCCAGCAGCCACCGCTACAGGGGTGGCGATACGCAGTATTTT. It is translated as CASSHRYRGGDTQYF.

Only one count was recorded for this clonotype. This chain uses TRBV3-1 with TRBJ1-5, with 10 bases fitting TRBD1. The V gene's germline CDR1 is LGHDT and CDR2 YNNKEL (reference sequence). The ends lost 4 bases at V and 7 bases at J; junction bases unmatched: 7. This CDR3 spans 15 amino acids. CDR3 sequence: CASSPTGGEGQPQHF. CDR3 nucleotides: TGTGCCAGCAGCCCGACAGGGGGCGAGGGGCAGCCCCAGCATTTT.

This clonotype was detected many times. Written as DNA, the CDR3 is TGCGCCAGCAGCCAAGCAACGGGAAAAGCCTACGAGCAGTACTTC. Protein sequence: CASSQATGKAYEQYF. The J gene is TRBJ2-7, the V gene TRBV4-1; maybe TRBD2 (5 bases). Trimming removed 1 base from V and 2 bases from J, with 12 bases in between. CDR1 is MGHRA, CDR2 YSYEKL, per germline. This CDR3 spans 15 amino acids.

This clonotype was seen ten or more times. J is TRBJ1-4 and V is TRBV11-2; D may be TRBD1 (6 bases). The length of the CDR3 is 15 residues. V was pared by 0 bases and J by 5 bases, with 10 bases between. The germline V gene has CDR1 SGHAT and CDR2 FQNNGV. The CDR3 reads CASSLDRTVNEKLFF. As DNA, the CDR3 is TGTGCCAGCAGCTTAGATAGGACAGTAAATGAAAAACTGTTTTTT.

This chain links TRBV28 with TRBJ2-5; D unclear. This CDR3 comprises 13 residues. Germline lookup yields CDR1 MDHEN and CDR2 SYDVKM. V dropped 5 bases and J dropped 5 bases, with 12 bases sitting between them. CDR3 loop: CASSTRTEETQYF. CDR3 nucleotides: TGTGCCAGCAGTACGCGGACGGAGGAGACCCAGTACTTC.

This clonotype was seen at least ten times. The chain joins TRBV6-4 to TRBJ2-1; the D is unclear. The CDR3 covers 13 residues. Germline loops: CDR1 MRHNA, CDR2 SNTAGT. Trimming took 7 bases from V and 7 from J, leaving 14 bases between them. The CDR3: CASKDWSQNEQFF. In DNA form, the CDR3 reads TGTGCCAGCAAGGATTGGTCCCAAAATGAGCAGTTCTTC.

At least ten counts were recorded for this clonotype. This chain joins TRBV30 and TRBJ2-7, with no clear D. With 7 bases removed from V and 6 bases from J, the gap between germline ends came to 22 bases. The germline V gene has CDR1 GTSNPN and CDR2 SVGIG (reference sequence). The CDR3 is 14 amino acids. CDR3 sequence: CASVGQPFSGEQYF. Here the CDR3 DNA reads TGTGCCTCCGTGGGTCAGCCCTTTTCCGGCGAGCAGTACTTC. Full variable domain (outside the CDR3, taken from reference TRBV30 and TRBJ2-7): SQTIHQWPATLVQPVGSPLSLECTVEGTSNPNLYWYRQAAGRGLQLLFYSVGIGQISSEVPQNLSASRPQDRQFILSSKKLLLSDSGFYLCASVGQPFSGEQYFGPGTRLTVT.

This clonotype was detected ten times or more. The chain links TRBV24-1 to TRBJ2-1, with a tentative D call TRBD2 (6 bases). Trimming removed 3 bases at V and 1 base at J, with 12 bases between. This CDR3 is built from 16 residues. Germline V gene sequence: CDR1 KGHDR, CDR2 SFDVKD. The CDR3 region is CATSDLSGSSYNEQFF. In DNA form, the CDR3 reads TGTGCCACCAGTGATCTTAGCGGCTCATCCTACAATGAGCAGTTCTTC.

Many counts were recorded for this clonotype. The chain is built from TRBV6-1 and TRBJ2-5, with 7 bases identical to TRBD1. The CDR3 runs to 14 residues. Germline CDR1 is MNHNS and CDR2 is SASEGT. After removal of 4 bases from V and 8 bases from J, the junction contained 10 bases not matched to a gene. DNA of the CDR3: TGTGCCAGCAGTGTTAACAGGGGCGGAAGAACCCAGTACTTC. Amino acid sequence: CASSVNRGGRTQYF.

This clonotype was observed many times. CDR3 bases: TGCGCCAGCGGACGGTTGAATGAGCAGTTCTTC. This translates into CASGRLNEQFF. This chain joins TRBV10-2 and TRBJ2-1; unclear D gene. The CDR3 extends over 11 amino acids. Trimming pared 8 bases from V and 7 bases from J, leaving 9 bases between. Germline V gene lookup returns CDR1 WSHSY and CDR2 SAAADI.

This clonotype was observed at least ten times. The rearrangement joins TRBV19 to TRBJ2-6; possibly TRBD1 or TRBD2 for D (6 bases each). CDR3 length: 17 residues. Trimming stripped 5 bases from V and 0 bases from J, with 14 bases between. The germline CDR1 and CDR2 sequences are LNHDA and SQIVND (reference sequence). The CDR3 sequence is CASSLGGTNSGANVLTF. CDR3 DNA: TGTGCCAGTAGTCTCGGAGGGACAAACTCTGGGGCCAACGTCCTGACTTTC.

This clonotype occurred many times. The chain employs TRBV7-2 and TRBJ2-2; D uncertain. Trimming shortened V by 5 bases and J by 7 bases, and 2 bases separated the two germline ends. Per the germline V gene, CDR1 is SGHTA and CDR2 is FQGNSA. The CDR3 extends over 10 amino acids. In DNA form, the CDR3 reads TGTGCCAGCAGCAGCGGGGAGCTGTTTTTT. Amino acids: CASSSGELFF.

The gene calls are TRBV7-6 and TRBJ2-2; maybe TRBD1 (6 bases). Deletions cut 5 bases from V and 2 bases from J, with 15 bases between. The CDR3 length is 16 residues. Germline CDR1 reads SGHVS; CDR2 reads FNYEAQ. The DNA for the CDR3 is TGTGCCAGCAGCCTAGGGGGTGTCTTAAACACCGGGGAGCTGTTTTTT. Protein product: CASSLGGVLNTGELFF. Based on the CDR3 plus reference TRBV7-6 and TRBJ2-2, the full variable domain is GAGVSQSPRYKVTKRGQDVALRCDPISGHVSLYWYRQALGQGPEFLTYFNYEAQQDKSGLPNDRFSAERPEGSISTLTIQRTEQRDSAMYRCASSLGGVLNTGELFFGEGSRLTVL.

At least ten counts were recorded for this clonotype. The gene calls are TRBV7-3 and TRBJ1-6; 8 positions agree with TRBD1. J lost 9 bases, V lost 5 bases, and 9 bases had no gene match. The CDR3 loop spans 15 amino acids. Germline V lookup: CDR1 SGHTA, CDR2 FQGTGA. The CDR3 spells CASSVNAGGGSPLHF. The CDR3 coding sequence is TGTGCCAGCAGCGTAAACGCAGGGGGCGGTTCACCCCTCCACTTT.

In regard to this clonotype: One base away lies a much larger clone, so this may be a sequencing read error. The V call is TRBV5-1, the J call TRBJ2-3, with TRBD2 identical over 7 bases. CDR3 length equals 16 residues. Germline lookup yields CDR1 SGHRS and CDR2 YFSETQ. V lost 3 bases and J lost 3; bases outside the gene matches: 10. Written as DNA, the CDR3 is TGCGCCAGCAGCTCTACTAGCGCGAGTAGTACAGATACGCAGTATTTT. Residues: CASSSTSASSTDTQYF.